The sequence of this T cell receptor beta chain was determined in a study of tissue T cells after allogeneic stem cell transplantation. Comment on this clone: What it recognizes is unknown. The genes are named according to mouse.

Profiling relied on immunoSEQ multiplex PCR, and the TCRdb table lists in-frame clones only, not all of them. The sample has 7,500 to 9,000 clones, around 45% seen once; the top ten hold 6% to 7.5%. Time point meaning: mouse harvest day 7 after allogeneic transplant. Each mouse received 10^7 T-cell-depleted marrow cells plus 10^6 splenic CD5+ T cells by tail vein. Tissues came from B6→BALB/c major-mismatch GVHD mice at day 7 or 14. Study-level findings and limits: Limitations included a small, clinically heterogeneous cohort and limited sampling depth. In patients and mice, blood and spleen missed much of tissue repertoire.

Specimen: gut tissue. The receptor's source is a female BALB/c mouse given C57BL/6 T cells with graft-versus-host disease after an allogeneic hematopoietic cell transplant.

The DNA read from the CDR3 is TGTGCCAGCAGTGATGACAGGATTTCCAACGAAAGATTATTT. It is translated as CASSDDRISNERLF. The CDR3 in its entirety is CASSDDRISNERLFF. The chain couples TRBV13-3 to TRBJ1-4; weak D call: TRBD1 (5 bases). Sequencing ends 1 residue short of the CDR3 end; the germline J gene provides the rest. Per the germline V gene, CDR1 is NNHDY and CDR2 is SYVADS. The CDR3 sequence is 15 residues long. V was trimmed by 0 bases and J by 0 bases, leaving 6 bases between them.